These 8 T cell receptor beta chains were sequenced from one sample in a study of blood T cell repertoires in COVID-19. Generated by immunoSEQ multiplex PCR, the TCRdb table keeps only in-frame clones and is missing some. The sample lists some 330,000 clones, 85% to 90% seen once, with approximately 1.8% in the top ten. Material for sequencing was peripheral blood. The receptors come from a woman aged 30 to 39 with COVID-19, enrolled during active disease.

This clone came up once. This sequence joins TRBV27 and TRBJ2-7; TRBD1 is a possible D gene (6 bases). The germline CDR1 and CDR2 sequences are MNHEY and SMNVEV (reference sequence). Trimming left V 6 bases short and J 0 bases short, with 15 bases between. The CDR3 spans 15 residues. Written as DNA, the CDR3 is TGTGCCAGCAGGGACAGAATTGGAGCCTCCTACGAGCAGTACGTC. Its protein product is CASRDRIGASYEQYV.

This clone was seen only once. The chain recombines TRBV9 with TRBJ1-2, with unresolved D. The CDR3 is 15 residues long. V was trimmed by 0 bases and J by 7 bases, leaving 16 bases between them. Germline V lookup: CDR1 SGDLS, CDR2 YYNGEE. The chain's CDR3 is CASSVEPGFIGGYTF. CDR3 bases: TGTGCCAGCAGCGTAGAACCAGGTTTTATCGGTGGCTACACCTTC.

This chain links TRBV2 with TRBJ2-1, with 11 bases lining up with TRBD2. V gave up 5 bases and J gave up 3 bases; unmatched junction bases: 3. CDR1 SNHLY and CDR2 FYNNEI come from the germline V gene. CDR3 length equals 15 residues. The CDR3 sequence: CASSLAGGLYNEQFF. As DNA, the CDR3 is TGTGCCAGCAGTTTAGCGGGGGGGCTCTACAATGAGCAGTTCTTC.

The chain carries TRBV29-1 and TRBJ1-1; no reliable D call. V was shortened by 1 base and J by 2 bases, with 2 bases between the two germline ends. Germline V CDR1 and CDR2: SQVTM, ANQGSEA. The CDR3 loop spans 11 amino acids. CDR3 region: CSVEANTEAFF. CDR3 DNA sequence: TGCAGCGTTGAAGCAAACACTGAAGCTTTCTTT.

This rearrangement joins TRBV15 to TRBJ1-2, with TRBD1 as a possible D gene (5 bases). Per the germline V gene, CDR1 is LNHNV and CDR2 is YYDKDF (reference sequence). V was shortened by 3 bases and J by 4 bases, with 21 bases between the two germline ends. This CDR3 is 17 amino acids long. The CDR3 protein is CATSSRQRLPVGYGYTF. The CDR3 nucleotides read TGTGCCACCAGCAGCCGACAGCGTCTTCCGGTAGGCTATGGCTACACCTTC. Together with reference TRBV15 and TRBJ1-2, the CDR3 gives the full variable domain: DAMVIQNPRYQVTQFGKPVTLSCSQTLNHNVMYWYQQKSSQAPKLLFHYYDKDFNNEADTPDNFQSRRPNTSFCFLDIRSPGLGDTAMYLCATSSRQRLPVGYGYTFGSGTRLTVV.

The chain combines TRBV19 with TRBJ2-7; TRBD1 might be the D (6 bases). Between the trimmed V and J ends, which lost 3 bases and 2 bases, there was a span of 14 bases. Germline V gene sequence: CDR1 LNHDA, CDR2 SQIVND (reference sequence). CDR3 length: 15 residues. CDR3 DNA: TGTGCCAGTAGTATTCCGGGCAGGACAGCCTACGAGCAGTACTTC. Its protein is CASSIPGRTAYEQYF.

In this sample, this clone turned up a few times. The chain joins TRBV3-1 (or the pseudogene TRBV3-2) to TRBJ2-3; D possibly corresponds to TRBD1 (6 bases). Germline lookup yields CDR1 LGHDT and CDR2 YNNKEL (reference sequence). V dropped 0 bases and J dropped 6 bases, with 7 bases sitting between them. The CDR3 is made up of 13 amino acids. The CDR3 sequence: CASSQDQGDTQYF. In DNA form, the CDR3 reads TGTGCCAGCAGCCAAGATCAGGGGGATACGCAGTATTTT.

The chain employs TRBV7-9 and TRBJ1-2; TRBD1 matches 7 bases. V trimming: 1 base; J trimming: 5 bases; junction bases outside the gene matches: 10. The germline V gene encodes CDR1 SEHNR and CDR2 FQNEAQ (reference sequence). The CDR3 extends over 16 amino acids. CDR3 bases: TGTGCCAGCAGCTTAGGTCAGGGGACAGAGGCTTATGGCTACACCTTC. This translates into CASSLGQGTEAYGYTF.